This T cell receptor beta chain derives from a study of blood T cell repertoires in COVID-19. As handled by the study authors: Reference gene primer amplification yielded estimated nucleated cell counts. Clones were sequenced by immunoSEQ multiplex PCR, and TCRdb holds only the in-frame ones, with some missing. That table gives V, J and clone size, and the DNA gave D and trimming. The sample has about 130,000 clones, about 90% seen once. The CDR3 spans 16 residues. The J segment lost 5 bases and the V segment lost 3 bases, leaving 5 bases of the junction unmatched. The germline V gene has CDR1 SGDLS and CDR2 YYNGEE.

This clonotype originated in a man over 45 with active COVID-19. The sequencing sample was made of peripheral blood. This chain uses TRBV9 with TRBJ2-5; 15 bases fit TRBD2. Written as DNA, the CDR3 is TGTGCCAGCAGCGAAGGGACTAGCGGGAGGTGGGAGACCCAGTACTTC. Amino acid sequence: CASSEGTSGRWETQYF.